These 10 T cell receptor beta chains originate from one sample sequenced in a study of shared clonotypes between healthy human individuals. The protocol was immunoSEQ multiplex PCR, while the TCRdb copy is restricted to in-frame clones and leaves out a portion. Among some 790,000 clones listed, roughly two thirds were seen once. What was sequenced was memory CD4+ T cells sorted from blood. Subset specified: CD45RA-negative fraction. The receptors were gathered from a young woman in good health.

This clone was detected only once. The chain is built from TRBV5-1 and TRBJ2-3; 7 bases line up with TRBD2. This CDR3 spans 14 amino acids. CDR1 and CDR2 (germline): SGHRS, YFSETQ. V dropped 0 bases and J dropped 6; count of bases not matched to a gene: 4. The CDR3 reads CASSLDGRSDTQYF. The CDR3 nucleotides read TGCGCCAGCAGCTTGGACGGGAGGTCCGATACGCAGTATTTT.

In DNA, the CDR3 is TGTGCCAGTAGTATTCTTTGGACTAGCGGCAATGAGCAGTTCTTC. Protein: CASSILWTSGNEQFF. The V gene is TRBV19, the J gene TRBJ2-1, with 10 bases aligning to TRBD2. Germline trimming cut 3 bases from V and 6 bases from J; bases unmatched to any gene: 5. CDR1 is LNHDA, CDR2 SQIVND, per germline (reference sequence). The CDR3 is 15 residues long.

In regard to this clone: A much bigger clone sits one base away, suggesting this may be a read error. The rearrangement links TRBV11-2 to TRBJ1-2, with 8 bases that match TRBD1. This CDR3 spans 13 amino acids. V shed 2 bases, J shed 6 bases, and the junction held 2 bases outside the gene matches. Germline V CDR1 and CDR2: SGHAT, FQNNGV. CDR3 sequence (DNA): TGTGCCAGCAGCTTACAGGGGGCTGATGGCTACACCTTC. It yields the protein CASSLQGADGYTF.

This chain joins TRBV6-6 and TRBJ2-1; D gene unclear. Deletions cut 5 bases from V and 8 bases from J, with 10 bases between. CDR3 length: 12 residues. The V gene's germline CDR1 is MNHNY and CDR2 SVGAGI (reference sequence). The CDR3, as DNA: TGTGCCAGCAGTGGATGGCCAGATGAGCAGTTCTTC. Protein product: CASSGWPDEQFF.

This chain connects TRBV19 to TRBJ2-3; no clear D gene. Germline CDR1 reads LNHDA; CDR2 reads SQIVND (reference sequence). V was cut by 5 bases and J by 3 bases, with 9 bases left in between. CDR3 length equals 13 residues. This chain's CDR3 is CASSLSGTDTQYF. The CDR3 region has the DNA TGTGCCAGTAGTCTCTCCGGAACAGATACGCAGTATTTT.

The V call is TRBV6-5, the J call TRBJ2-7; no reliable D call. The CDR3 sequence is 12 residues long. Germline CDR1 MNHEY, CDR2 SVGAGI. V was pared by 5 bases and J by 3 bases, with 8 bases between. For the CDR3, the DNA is TGTGCCAGCAGTCAGGTCATCTACGAGCAGTACTTC. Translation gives CASSQVIYEQYF.

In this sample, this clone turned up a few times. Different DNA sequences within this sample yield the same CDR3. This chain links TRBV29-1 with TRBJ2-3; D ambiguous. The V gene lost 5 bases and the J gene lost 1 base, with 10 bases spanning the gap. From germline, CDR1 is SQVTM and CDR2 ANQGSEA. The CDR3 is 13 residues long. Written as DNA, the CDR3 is TGCAGCGTTTCAGGACCCGGCACAGATACGCAGTATTTT. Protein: CSVSGPGTDTQYF.

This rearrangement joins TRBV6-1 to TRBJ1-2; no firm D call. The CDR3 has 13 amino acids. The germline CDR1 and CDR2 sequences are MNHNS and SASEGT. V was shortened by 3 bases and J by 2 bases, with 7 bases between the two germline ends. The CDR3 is CASSEMENYGYTF. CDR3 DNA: TGTGCCAGCAGTGAGATGGAAAACTATGGCTACACCTTC.

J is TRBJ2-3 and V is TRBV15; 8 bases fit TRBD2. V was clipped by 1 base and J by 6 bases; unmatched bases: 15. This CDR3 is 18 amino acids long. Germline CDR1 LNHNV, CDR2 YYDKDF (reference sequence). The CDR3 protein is CATSRAPVWAGGVDTQYF. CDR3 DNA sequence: TGTGCCACCAGCAGAGCCCCGGTTTGGGCGGGAGGAGTGGATACGCAGTATTTT.

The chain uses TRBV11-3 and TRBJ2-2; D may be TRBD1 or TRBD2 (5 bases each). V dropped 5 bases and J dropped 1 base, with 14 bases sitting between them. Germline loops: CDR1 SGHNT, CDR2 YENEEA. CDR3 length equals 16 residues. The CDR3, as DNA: TGTGCCAGCAGCCCGGGTGAGGGGAGGAACACCGGGGAGCTGTTTTTT. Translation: CASSPGEGRNTGELFF. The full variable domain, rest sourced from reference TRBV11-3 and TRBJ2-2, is EAGVVQSPRYKIIEKKQPVAFWCNPISGHNTLYWYLQNLGQGPELLIRYENEEAVDDSQLPKDRFSAERLKGVDSTLKIQPAELGDSAVYLCASSPGEGRNTGELFFGEGSRLTVL.